Listed below are T cell receptor beta chains from one sample, sequenced in a study of T cell responses to AZD1222 COVID-19 vaccine. Here immunoSEQ multiplex PCR was the method, and the copy in TCRdb shows in-frame clones only, minus some. This sample yields 140,000 to 150,000 clones, of which about nine tenths are seen a single time; roughly 2.8% belongs to the top ten. The sequencing used peripheral blood, collected on day 0 of MenACWY control vaccination. These receptors were taken from an adult in good health. Both conserved end residues are part of each CDR3. A D gene is named only where the DNA matches it firmly. Size is omitted from some rows. Given values are once, few, many or a class for expanded clones.

V gene	clone size	J gene	CDR3 length	D gene	CDR3 DNA	CDR3 protein
TRBV12-3/TRBV12-4	.	TRBJ2-2	12	.	TGTGCCAGCAGTCAGGGGACCGGGGAGCTGTTTTTT	CASSQGTGELFF
TRBV2	few	TRBJ1-6	16	.	TGTGCCAGCAGTGAACTCGGGATTTTGGGGAATTCACCCCTCCACTTT	CASSELGILGNSPLHF
TRBV24-1	.	TRBJ2-7	19	TRBD1	TGTGCCACCACCCTATCTGGGGCAGGGGGCCTCCGTAAGGTCTACGAGCAGTACTTC	CATTLSGAGGLRKVYEQYF
TRBV28	.	TRBJ2-7	16	TRBD2	TGTGCCAGCAGTTATAGCGGGAGGGCCGTAGGCTACGAGCAGTACTTC	CASSYSGRAVGYEQYF
TRBV4-1	.	TRBJ2-1	16	.	TGCGCCAGCAGCCAAGATAGCGCAGGGAGCGACAATGAGCAGTTCTTC	CASSQDSAGSDNEQFF
TRBV15	once	TRBJ2-5	14	.	TGTGCCACCAGCAGAGCCTCTCTGACTGAGACCCAGTACTTC	CATSRASLTETQYF
TRBV27	.	TRBJ2-7	15	TRBD1	TGTGCCAGCAGTTCTGACCGGACAGGGCACTACGAGCAGTACTTC	CASSSDRTGHYEQYF
TRBV6-2/TRBV6-3	.	TRBJ1-1	15	.	TGTGCCAGCAGTCCACACCAGGGTGGGGACACTGAAGCTTTCTTT	CASSPHQGGDTEAFF
TRBV6-1	.	TRBJ2-7	14	.	TGTGCCAGCAGTGAGCCAGGTTTTATCAACGAGCAGTACTTC	CASSEPGFINEQYF
TRBV10-2	few	TRBJ2-1	14	TRBD2	TGCGCCAGCAGTGACCCGGGAGGACACAATGAGCAGTTCTTC	CASSDPGGHNEQFF
TRBV5-4	.	TRBJ1-3	16	TRBD1	TGTGCCAGCAGCTTTCCAGGGGGCACCTCTGGAAACACCATATATTTT	CASSFPGGTSGNTIYF
TRBV29-1	.	TRBJ1-2	14	.	TGCAGCACGTCACAGGCCCTATGGGGCTATGGCTACACCTTC	CSTSQALWGYGYTF
TRBV5-4	.	TRBJ1-2	16	TRBD1	TGTGCCAGCAGCCCCGGACAGGTCTGGGGGGTCTATGGCTACACCTTC	CASSPGQVWGVYGYTF
TRBV4-1	.	TRBJ2-4	15	.	TGCGCCAGCAGACAGTTGTCAGCAGTGGAAAACATTCAGTACTTC	CASRQLSAVENIQYF
TRBV6-4	once	TRBJ2-2	13	TRBD1	TGTGCCAGCAAAGGGACAGGTGCCGGGGAGCTGTTTTTT	CASKGTGAGELFF
TRBV4-1	once	TRBJ1-2	15	TRBD1	TGCGCCAGCAGCCAGGCAGGACAGGGAAACTATGGCTACACCTTC	CASSQAGQGNYGYTF
TRBV6-5	once	TRBJ2-3	15	.	TGTGCCAGCAGTAGCCAGGGACGTAGCACAGATACGCAGTATTTT	CASSSQGRSTDTQYF
TRBV6-2/TRBV6-3	.	TRBJ1-1	14	TRBD1	TGTGCCAGCAGTTTTCGGACAGGGGGTACTGAAGCTTTCTTT	CASSFRTGGTEAFF
TRBV28	.	TRBJ1-5	13	TRBD1	TGTGCCAGCACTACAGGGGGTAATCAGCCCCAGCATTTT	CASTTGGNQPQHF
TRBV15	.	TRBJ2-3	15	.	TGTGCCACCAGCAGGCTAGGGGGGAGAGCAGATACGCAGTATTTT	CATSRLGGRADTQYF
TRBV11-2	.	TRBJ2-1	15	.	TGTGCCAGCAGCTTAACGGGAATGGGGGTCAATGAGCAGTTCTTC	CASSLTGMGVNEQFF
TRBV5-1	.	TRBJ1-3	17	TRBD1	TGCGCCAGCAAATTAGTACAGGGGCTACGGCCAGGAAACACCATATATTTT	CASKLVQGLRPGNTIYF
TRBV5-1	once	TRBJ2-6	15	.	TGCGCCAGCAGCTTCGGCAACACTGGGGCCAACGTCCTGACTTTC	CASSFGNTGANVLTF
TRBV27	.	TRBJ2-2	14	.	TGTGCCAGCAGCCAACAATTTTACACCGGGGAGCTGTTTTTT	CASSQQFYTGELFF
TRBV4-2	once	TRBJ2-7	15	.	TGTGCCAGCAGCCAAGATCGGGACAAGCTGTACGAGCAGTACTTC	CASSQDRDKLYEQYF
TRBV6-4	few	TRBJ1-2	12	.	TGTGCCAGCAGTGCCCCAGGGTTCGGCTACACCTTC	CASSAPGFGYTF
TRBV9	.	TRBJ2-3	17	.	TGTGCCAGCAGCGTGAGGGGAATGGGCACTCGCACAGATACGCAGTATTTT	CASSVRGMGTRTDTQYF
TRBV11-2	.	TRBJ2-3	16	TRBD2	TGTGCCAGCAGCCTACACGGCGGGGGGGCTACAGATACGCAGTATTTT	CASSLHGGGATDTQYF
TRBV27	.	TRBJ2-7	15	.	TGTGCCAGCAGTTTAAGATCCCAGGGAGTCTACGAGCAGTACTTC	CASSLRSQGVYEQYF
TRBV19	.	TRBJ2-7	15	TRBD1	TGTGCCAGTAGCGCGGACAGGGCGATATACTACGAGCAGTACTTC	CASSADRAIYYEQYF
TRBV28	few	TRBJ1-1	16	.	TGTGCCAGCAGTCCCCGGGCCGGCCCCATGAACACTGAAGCTTTCTTT	CASSPRAGPMNTEAFF
TRBV12-5	.	TRBJ2-1	13	.	TGTGCTAGTGGTTTGGTACCTCTGCATGAGCAGTTCTTC	CASGLVPLHEQFF
TRBV19	.	TRBJ1-1	15	TRBD1	TGTGCCAGTACCAAAATGACAGGGGGCGTCACTGAAGCTTTCTTT	CASTKMTGGVTEAFF
TRBV19	.	TRBJ1-5	17	.	TGTGCCAGTAATTGGGGCGGGGTAGGCGACGGCAATCAGCCCCAGCATTTT	CASNWGGVGDGNQPQHF
TRBV10-3	.	TRBJ2-5	14	TRBD1	TGTGCCATCAGGGGACAGGGGTCCTCAGAGACCCAGTACTTC	CAIRGQGSSETQYF